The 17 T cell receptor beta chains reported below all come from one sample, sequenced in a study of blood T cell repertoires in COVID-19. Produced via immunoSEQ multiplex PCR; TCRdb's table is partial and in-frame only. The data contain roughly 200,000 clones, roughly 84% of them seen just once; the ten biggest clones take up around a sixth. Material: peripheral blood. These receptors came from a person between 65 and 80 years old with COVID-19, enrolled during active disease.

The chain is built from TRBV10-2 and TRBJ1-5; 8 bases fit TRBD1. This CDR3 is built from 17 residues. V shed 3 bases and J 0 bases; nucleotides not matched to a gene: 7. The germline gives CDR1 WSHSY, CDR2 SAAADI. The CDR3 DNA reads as TGCGCCAGCAGTGATTCACAGGGGGTAAATAGCAATCAGCCCCAGCATTTT. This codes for CASSDSQGVNSNQPQHF.

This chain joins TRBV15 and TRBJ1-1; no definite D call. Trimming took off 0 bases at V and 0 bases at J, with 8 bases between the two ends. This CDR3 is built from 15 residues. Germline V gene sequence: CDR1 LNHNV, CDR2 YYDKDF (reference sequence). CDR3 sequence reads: CATSRDSHMNTEAFF. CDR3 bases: TGTGCCACCAGCAGAGATTCACACATGAACACTGAAGCTTTCTTT.

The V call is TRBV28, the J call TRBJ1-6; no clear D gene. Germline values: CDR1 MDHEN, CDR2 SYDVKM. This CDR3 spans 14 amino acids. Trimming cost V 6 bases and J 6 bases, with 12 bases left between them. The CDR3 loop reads CASRMAQANSPLHF. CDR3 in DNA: TGTGCCAGCAGAATGGCGCAGGCTAATTCACCCCTCCACTTT.

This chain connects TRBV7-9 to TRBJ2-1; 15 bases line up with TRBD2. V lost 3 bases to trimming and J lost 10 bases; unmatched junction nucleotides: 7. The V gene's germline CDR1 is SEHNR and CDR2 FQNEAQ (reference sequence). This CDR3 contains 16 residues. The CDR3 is CASSFRTSGRVGEQFF. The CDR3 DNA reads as TGTGCCAGCAGCTTTCGGACTAGCGGGAGGGTCGGGGAGCAGTTCTTC.

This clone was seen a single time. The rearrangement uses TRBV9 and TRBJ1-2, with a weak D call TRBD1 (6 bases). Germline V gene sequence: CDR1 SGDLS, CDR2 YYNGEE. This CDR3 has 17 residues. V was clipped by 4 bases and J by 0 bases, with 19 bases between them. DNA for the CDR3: TGTGCCAGCAGCCCATCAGGGGCAGCGTTAGCTAACTATGGCTACACCTTC. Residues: CASSPSGAALANYGYTF.

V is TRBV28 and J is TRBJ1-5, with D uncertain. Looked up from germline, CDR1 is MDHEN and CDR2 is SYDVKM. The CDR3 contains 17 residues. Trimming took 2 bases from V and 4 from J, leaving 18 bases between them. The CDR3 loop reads CASSLGMGRVRNQPQHF. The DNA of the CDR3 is TGTGCCAGCAGTTTAGGTATGGGGAGGGTAAGGAATCAGCCCCAGCATTTT.

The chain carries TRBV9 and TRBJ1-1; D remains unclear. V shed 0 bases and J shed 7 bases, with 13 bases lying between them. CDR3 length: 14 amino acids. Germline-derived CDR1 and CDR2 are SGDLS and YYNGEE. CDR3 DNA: TGTGCCAGCAGCGTAGTTAGGAGGAGTCATGAAGCTTTCTTT. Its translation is CASSVVRRSHEAFF.

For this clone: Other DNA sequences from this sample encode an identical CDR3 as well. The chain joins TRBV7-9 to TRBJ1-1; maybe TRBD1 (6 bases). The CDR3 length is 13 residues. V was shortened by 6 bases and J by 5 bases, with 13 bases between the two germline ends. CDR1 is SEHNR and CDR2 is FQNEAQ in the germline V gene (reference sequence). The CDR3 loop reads CASSSQGGTEAFF. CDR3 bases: TGTGCCAGCAGTTCACAGGGAGGGACTGAAGCTTTCTTT. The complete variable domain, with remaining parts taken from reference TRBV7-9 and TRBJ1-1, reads DTGVSQNPRHKITKRGQNVTFRCDPISEHNRLYWYRQTLGQGPEFLTYFQNEAQLEKSRLLSDRFSAERPKGSFSTLEIQRTEQGDSAMYLCASSSQGGTEAFFGQGTRLTVV.

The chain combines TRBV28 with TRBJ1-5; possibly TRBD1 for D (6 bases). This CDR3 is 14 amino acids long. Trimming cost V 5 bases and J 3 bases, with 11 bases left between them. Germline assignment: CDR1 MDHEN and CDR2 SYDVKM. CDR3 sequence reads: CASSRGGDNQPQHF. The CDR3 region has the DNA TGTGCCAGCAGTAGGGGGGGCGACAATCAGCCCCAGCATTTT.

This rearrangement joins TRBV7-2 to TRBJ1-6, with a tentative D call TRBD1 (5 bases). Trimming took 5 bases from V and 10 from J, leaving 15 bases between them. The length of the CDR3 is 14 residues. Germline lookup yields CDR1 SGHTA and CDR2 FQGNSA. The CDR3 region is CASSGGGSNSPLHF. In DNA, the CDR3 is TGTGCCAGCAGCGGGGGGGGAAGCAACTCACCCCTCCACTTT.

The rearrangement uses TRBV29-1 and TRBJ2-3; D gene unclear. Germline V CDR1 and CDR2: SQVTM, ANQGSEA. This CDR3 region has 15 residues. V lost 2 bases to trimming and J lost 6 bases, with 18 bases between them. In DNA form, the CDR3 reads TGCAGCGTTGAACTCTGGCCAGGTGGCAAGGATACGCAGTATTTT. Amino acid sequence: CSVELWPGGKDTQYF.

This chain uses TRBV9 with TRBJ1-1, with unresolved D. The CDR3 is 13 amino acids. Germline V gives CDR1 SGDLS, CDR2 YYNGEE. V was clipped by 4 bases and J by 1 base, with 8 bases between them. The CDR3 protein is CASSLTGNTEAFF. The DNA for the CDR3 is TGTGCCAGCAGCCTGACTGGGAACACTGAAGCTTTCTTT.

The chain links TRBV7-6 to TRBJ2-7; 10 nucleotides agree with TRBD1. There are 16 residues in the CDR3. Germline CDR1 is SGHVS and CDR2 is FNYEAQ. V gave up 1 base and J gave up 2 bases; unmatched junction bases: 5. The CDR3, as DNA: TGTGCCAGCAGCTTAGGCCGGGACAGGGGAGCCTACGAGCAGTACTTC. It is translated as CASSLGRDRGAYEQYF.

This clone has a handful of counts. The DNA of the CDR3 is TGTGCCAGCAGCTTGAGCGGGTCGGTCATGGAGCAGTTCTTC. Its protein is CASSLSGSVMEQFF. The genes are TRBV7-2 and TRBJ2-1; perhaps TRBD2 as D (6 bases). V lost 3 bases to trimming and J lost 10 bases, with 16 bases between them. Germline CDR1 and CDR2: SGHTA and FQGNSA. The CDR3 contains 14 residues. Full variable domain (remainder filled in from reference TRBV7-2 and TRBJ2-1): GAGVSQSPSNKVTEKGKDVELRCDPISGHTALYWYRQSLGQGLEFLIYFQGNSAPDKSGLPSDRFSAERTGGSVSTLTIQRTQQEDSAVYLCASSLSGSVMEQFFGPGTRLTVL.

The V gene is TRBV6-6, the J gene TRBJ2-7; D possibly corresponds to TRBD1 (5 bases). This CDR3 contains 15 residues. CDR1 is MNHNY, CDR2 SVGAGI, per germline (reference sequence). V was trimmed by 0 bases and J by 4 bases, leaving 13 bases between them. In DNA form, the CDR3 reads TGTGCCAGCAGTTACTCTCCGAGACAGAATTACGAGCAGTACTTC. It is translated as CASSYSPRQNYEQYF.

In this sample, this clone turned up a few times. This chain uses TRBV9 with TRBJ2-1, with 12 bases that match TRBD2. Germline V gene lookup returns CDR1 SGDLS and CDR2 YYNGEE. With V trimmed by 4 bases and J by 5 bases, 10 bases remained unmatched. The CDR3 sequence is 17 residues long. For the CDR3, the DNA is TGTGCCAGCAGCCATGGACTAGCGGGAACGCAGGACAATGAGCAGTTCTTC. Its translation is CASSHGLAGTQDNEQFF.

The CDR3 loop is CAISDNGQRAKNTEAFF. DNA for the CDR3: TGTGCCATCAGTGACAACGGACAGCGAGCAAAGAACACTGAAGCTTTCTTT. The chain links TRBV10-3 to TRBJ1-1; possible D gene TRBD1, 6 bases. The CDR3 has 17 amino acids. V was pared by 3 bases and J by 1 base, with 18 bases between. Germline V gene sequence: CDR1 ENHRY, CDR2 SYGVKD.